These T cell receptor beta chains were read from a single sample in a study of blood T cell repertoires in COVID-19. TCRdb's copy holds only in-frame clones and misses some; the assay was immunoSEQ multiplex PCR. The table includes roughly 26,000 clones, more than 85% detected once. What was sequenced was peripheral blood. The origin of the receptors is a human donor in a cohort sampled during active COVID-19. Each CDR3 is given with its conserved first and last residue. A D gene is named only where the DNA matches it firmly. A clone size is listed for some rows: how often the clone was seen (once, few, many), or a class if it is expanded.

V: TRBV28
D: .
length: 15
size: .
J: TRBJ1-2
CDR3: CASSVIQGRNYGYTF
DNA: TGTGCCAGCAGTGTCATACAGGGCCGTAACTATGGCTACACCTTC

V: TRBV28
D: .
length: 14
size: .
J: TRBJ1-5
CDR3: CASTLGQGGQPQHF
DNA: TGTGCCAGCACCCTAGGGCAGGGCGGTCAGCCCCAGCATTTT

V: TRBV6-5
D: TRBD2
length: 16
size: .
J: TRBJ2-3
CDR3: CASSYGLAGFTDTQYF
DNA: TGTGCCAGCAGTTACGGGCTAGCGGGGTTCACAGATACGCAGTATTTT

V: TRBV5-4
D: .
length: 15
size: .
J: TRBJ1-4
CDR3: CASSFGGSSNEKLFF
DNA: TGTGCCAGCAGCTTCGGAGGGTCGTCTAATGAAAAACTGTTTTTT

V: TRBV7-3
D: .
length: 14
size: once
J: TRBJ1-1
CDR3: CASSLGGRDTEAFF
DNA: TGTGCCAGCAGCTTAGGGGGCCGGGACACTGAAGCTTTCTTT

V: TRBV7-9
D: TRBD1
length: 14
size: .
J: TRBJ1-5
CDR3: CASSYGQGGQPQHF
DNA: TGTGCCAGCAGTTACGGACAGGGGGGTCAGCCCCAGCATTTT

V: TRBV7-2
D: TRBD1
length: 14
size: .
J: TRBJ1-5
CDR3: CASSLTGASQPQHF
DNA: TGTGCCAGCAGCTTAACAGGGGCGAGTCAGCCCCAGCATTTT

V: TRBV5-4
D: .
length: 14
size: .
J: TRBJ2-3
CDR3: CASSFRGSADTQYF
DNA: TGTGCCAGCAGCTTTAGGGGGTCGGCAGATACGCAGTATTTT

V: TRBV5-1
D: TRBD2
length: 15
size: .
J: TRBJ2-1
CDR3: CASSFPGLGRNEQFF
DNA: TGCGCCAGCAGCTTCCCTGGACTAGGGAGGAATGAGCAGTTCTTC

V: TRBV6-5
D: .
length: 14
size: once
J: TRBJ2-7
CDR3: CASSYSSQSYEQYF
DNA: TGTGCCAGCAGTTACTCGAGTCAATCCTACGAGCAGTACTTC

V: TRBV7-2
D: .
length: 16
size: .
J: TRBJ2-1
CDR3: CASSLWVGPARGEQFF
DNA: TGTGCCAGCAGCTTATGGGTAGGCCCCGCGCGGGGTGAGCAGTTCTTC

V: TRBV7-2
D: .
length: 14
size: .
J: TRBJ2-2
CDR3: CASVGTRNTGELFF
DNA: TGTGCCAGCGTCGGGACAAGGAACACCGGGGAGCTGTTTTTT

V: TRBV19
D: TRBD1
length: 17
size: .
J: TRBJ2-7
CDR3: CASSVGQGRQSSYEQYF
DNA: TGTGCCAGTAGTGTGGGACAGGGGCGCCAGAGCTCCTACGAGCAGTACTTC

V: TRBV3-1/TRBV3-2
D: .
length: 14
size: .
J: TRBJ2-2
CDR3: CASSRRQAVGELFF
DNA: TGTGCCAGCAGCCGGAGACAGGCAGTCGGGGAGCTGTTTTTT

V: TRBV3-1/TRBV3-2
D: .
length: 16
size: .
J: TRBJ2-1
CDR3: CASSLIAGIARSEQFF
DNA: TGTGCCAGCAGCTTAATCGCGGGGATTGCAAGGTCCGAGCAGTTCTTC